This T cell receptor (beta chain) derives from a study of control samples from healthy donors and cancer patients. TCRdb's table, derived via immunoSEQ multiplex PCR, lists solely in-frame clones and lacks some. The sample has approximately 140,000 clones, 85% to 95% seen once. CDR1 and CDR2 from the germline V gene are KGHSH and LQKENI. The CDR3 sequence is 16 residues long. With V trimmed by 3 bases and J by 3 bases, 5 bases remained unmatched. Sequencing was carried out using blood. The receptor was derived from a man aged 35 to 55 in good health. This chain connects TRBV18 to TRBJ2-1, with 10 nucleotides matching TRBD2. This CDR3 is CASSPPGTSDYNEQFF. In nucleotides, the CDR3 is TGTGCCAGCTCACCCCCCGGGACTAGCGACTACAATGAGCAGTTCTTC. The whole variable domain, remainder taken from reference TRBV18 and TRBJ2-1, is NAGVMQNPRHLVRRRGQEARLRCSPMKGHSHVYWYRQLPEEGLKFMVYLQKENIIDESGMPKERFSAEFPKEGPSILRIQQVVRGDSAAYFCASSPPGTSDYNEQFFGPGTRLTVL.